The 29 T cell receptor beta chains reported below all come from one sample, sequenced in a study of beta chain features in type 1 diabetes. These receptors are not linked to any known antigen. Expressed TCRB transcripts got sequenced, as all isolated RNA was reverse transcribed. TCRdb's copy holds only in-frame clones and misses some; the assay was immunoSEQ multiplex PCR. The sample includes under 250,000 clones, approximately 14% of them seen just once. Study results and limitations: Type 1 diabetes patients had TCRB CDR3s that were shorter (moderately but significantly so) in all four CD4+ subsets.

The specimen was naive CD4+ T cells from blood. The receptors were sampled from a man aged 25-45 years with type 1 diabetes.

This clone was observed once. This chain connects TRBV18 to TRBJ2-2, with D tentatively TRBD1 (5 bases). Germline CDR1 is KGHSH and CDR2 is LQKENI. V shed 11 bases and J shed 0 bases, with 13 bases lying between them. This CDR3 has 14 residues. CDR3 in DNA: TGTGCCGGCCAAAAGGGGTCGAACACCGGGGAGCTGTTTTTT. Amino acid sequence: CAGQKGSNTGELFF.

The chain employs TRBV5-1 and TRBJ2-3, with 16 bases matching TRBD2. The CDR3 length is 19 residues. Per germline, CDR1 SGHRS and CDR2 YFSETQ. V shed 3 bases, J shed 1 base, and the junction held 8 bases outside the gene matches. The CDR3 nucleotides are TGCGCCAGCAGCTCTACCGGGACTAGCGGGAGGGCCGGCACAGATACGCAGTATTTT. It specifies CASSSTGTSGRAGTDTQYF.

The CDR3 loop is CASSSNAGTGVEAFF. The CDR3 DNA reads TGTGCCAGCAGCTCGAACGCCGGGACAGGAGTCGAAGCTTTCTTT. The chain carries TRBV7-2 and TRBJ1-1, with TRBD1 matching 8 bases. CDR3 length: 15 amino acids. J lost 8 bases, V lost 4 bases, and 12 bases had no gene match. Germline CDR1 and CDR2: SGHTA and FQGNSA.

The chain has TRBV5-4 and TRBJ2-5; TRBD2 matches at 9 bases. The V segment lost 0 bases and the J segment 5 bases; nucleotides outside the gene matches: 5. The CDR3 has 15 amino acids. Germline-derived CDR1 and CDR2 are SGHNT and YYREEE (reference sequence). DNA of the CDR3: TGTGCCAGCAGCTTGGTTTCTAGCGGGAAGGAGACCCAGTACTTC. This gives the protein CASSLVSSGKETQYF.

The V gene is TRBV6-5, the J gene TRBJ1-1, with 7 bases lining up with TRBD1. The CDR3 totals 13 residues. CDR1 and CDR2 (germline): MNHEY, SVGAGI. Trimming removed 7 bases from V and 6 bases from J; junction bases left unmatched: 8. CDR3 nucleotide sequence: TGTGCCAGCAACTACAGGGGTGGCGCTGAAGCTTTCTTT. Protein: CASNYRGGAEAFF.

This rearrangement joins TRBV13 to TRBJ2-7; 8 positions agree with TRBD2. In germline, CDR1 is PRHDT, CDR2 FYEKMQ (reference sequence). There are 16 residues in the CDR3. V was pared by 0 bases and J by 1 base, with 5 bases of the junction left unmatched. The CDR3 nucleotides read TGTGCCAGCAGCTTAGGTAATCGCGGGGGGTCCTACGAGCAGTACTTC. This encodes CASSLGNRGGSYEQYF.

CDR3 in DNA: TGTGCCAGCAGCTTGGGTCTAGCGGGAGGGGATACGCAGTATTTT. Translation gives CASSLGLAGGDTQYF. This chain connects TRBV5-4 to TRBJ2-3; 12 nucleotides agree with TRBD2. This CDR3 has 15 amino acids. V lost 0 bases and J lost 6; bases outside the gene matches: 2. In germline, CDR1 is SGHNT, CDR2 YYREEE (reference sequence).

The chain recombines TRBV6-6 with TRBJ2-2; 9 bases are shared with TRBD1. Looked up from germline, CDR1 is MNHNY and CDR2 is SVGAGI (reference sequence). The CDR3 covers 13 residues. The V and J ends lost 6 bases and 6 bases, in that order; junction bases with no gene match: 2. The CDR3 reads CASSNRGPGELFF. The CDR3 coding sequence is TGTGCCAGCAGCAACAGGGGGCCCGGGGAGCTGTTTTTT.

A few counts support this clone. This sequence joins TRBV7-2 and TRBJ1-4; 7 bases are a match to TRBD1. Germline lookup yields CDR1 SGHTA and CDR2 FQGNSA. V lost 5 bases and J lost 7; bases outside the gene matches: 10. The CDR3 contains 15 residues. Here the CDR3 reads CASSVGQVLSEKLFF. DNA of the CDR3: TGTGCCAGCAGCGTAGGACAGGTCCTTTCTGAAAAACTGTTTTTT.

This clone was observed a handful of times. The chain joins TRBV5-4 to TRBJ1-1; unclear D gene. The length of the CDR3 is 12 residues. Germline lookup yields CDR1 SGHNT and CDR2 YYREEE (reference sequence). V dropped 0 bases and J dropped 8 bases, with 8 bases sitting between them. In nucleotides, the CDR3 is TGTGCCAGCAGCTTGGCGGGAGAGGAAGCTTTCTTT. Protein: CASSLAGEEAFF.

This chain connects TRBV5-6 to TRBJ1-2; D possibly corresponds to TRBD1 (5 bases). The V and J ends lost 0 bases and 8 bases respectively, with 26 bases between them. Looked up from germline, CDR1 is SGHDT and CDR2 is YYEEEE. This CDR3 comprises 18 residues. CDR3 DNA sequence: TGTGCCAGCAGCTTGGTCGGGGGTTCGGACCAGATGATCGGCGGCTACACCTTC. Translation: CASSLVGGSDQMIGGYTF.

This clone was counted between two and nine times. The CDR3 loop is CASSSLPTGNQPQHF. The CDR3 region has the DNA TGTGCCAGCAGCTCCCTCCCAACAGGGAATCAGCCCCAGCATTTT. The chain recombines TRBV9 with TRBJ1-5; a possible D gene is TRBD1 (6 bases). This CDR3 has 15 amino acids. Trimming left V 4 bases short and J 4 bases short, with 15 bases between. Germline CDR1 is SGDLS and CDR2 is YYNGEE.

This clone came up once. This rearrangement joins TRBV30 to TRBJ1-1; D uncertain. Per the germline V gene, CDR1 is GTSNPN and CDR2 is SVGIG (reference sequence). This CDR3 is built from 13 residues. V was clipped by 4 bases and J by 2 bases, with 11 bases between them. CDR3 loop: CAWTISDNTEAFF. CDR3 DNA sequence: TGTGCCTGGACAATCAGCGATAACACTGAAGCTTTCTTT.

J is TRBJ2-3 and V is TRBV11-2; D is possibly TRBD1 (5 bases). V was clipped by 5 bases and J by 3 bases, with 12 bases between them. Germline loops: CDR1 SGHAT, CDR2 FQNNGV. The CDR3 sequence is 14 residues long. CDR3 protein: CASSASGRTDTQYF. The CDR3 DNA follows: TGTGCCAGCAGCGCGTCAGGGCGGACAGATACGCAGTATTTT.

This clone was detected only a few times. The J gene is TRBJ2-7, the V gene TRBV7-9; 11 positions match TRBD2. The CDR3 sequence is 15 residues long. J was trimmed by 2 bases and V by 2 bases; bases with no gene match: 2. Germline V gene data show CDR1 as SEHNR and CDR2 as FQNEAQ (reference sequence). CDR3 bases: TGTGCCAGCAGCTTACCGGGACTAGCGGCCTACGAGCAGTACTTC. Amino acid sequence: CASSLPGLAAYEQYF.

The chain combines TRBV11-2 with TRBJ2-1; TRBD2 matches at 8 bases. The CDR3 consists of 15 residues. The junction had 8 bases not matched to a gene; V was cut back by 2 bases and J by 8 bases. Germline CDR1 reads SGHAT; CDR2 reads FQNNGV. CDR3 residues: CASSLMVAGRDEQFF. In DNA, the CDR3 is TGTGCCAGCAGCTTAATGGTAGCGGGAAGGGATGAGCAGTTCTTC.

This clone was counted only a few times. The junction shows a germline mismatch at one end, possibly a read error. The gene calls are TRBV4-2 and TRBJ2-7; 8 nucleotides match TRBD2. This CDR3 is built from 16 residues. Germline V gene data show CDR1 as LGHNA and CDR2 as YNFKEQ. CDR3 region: CASSQAPAGESYQQYF. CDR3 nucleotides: TGTGCCAGCAGCCAAGCCCCAGCGGGAGAATCCTACCAGCAGTACTTC.

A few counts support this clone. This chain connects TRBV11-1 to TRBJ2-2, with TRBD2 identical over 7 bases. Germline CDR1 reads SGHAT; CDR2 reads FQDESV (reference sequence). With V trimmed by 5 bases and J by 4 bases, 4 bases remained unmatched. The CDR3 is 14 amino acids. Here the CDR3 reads CASSQREVTGELFF. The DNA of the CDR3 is TGTGCCAGCAGCCAACGGGAGGTCACCGGGGAGCTGTTTTTT.

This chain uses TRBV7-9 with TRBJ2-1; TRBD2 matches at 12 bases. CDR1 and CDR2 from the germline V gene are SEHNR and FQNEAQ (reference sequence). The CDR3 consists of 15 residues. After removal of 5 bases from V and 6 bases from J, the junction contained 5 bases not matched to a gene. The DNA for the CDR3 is TGTGCCAGCAGCCCTAGCGGGAGGGCCGGCAATGAGCAGTTCTTC. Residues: CASSPSGRAGNEQFF.

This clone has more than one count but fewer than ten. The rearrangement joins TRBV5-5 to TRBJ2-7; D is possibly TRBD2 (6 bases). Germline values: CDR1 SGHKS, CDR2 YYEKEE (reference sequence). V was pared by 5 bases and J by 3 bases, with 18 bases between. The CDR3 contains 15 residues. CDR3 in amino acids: CASRFDRDSYYEQYF. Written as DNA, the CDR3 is TGTGCCAGCAGGTTCGACCGGGACTCATACTACGAGCAGTACTTC.

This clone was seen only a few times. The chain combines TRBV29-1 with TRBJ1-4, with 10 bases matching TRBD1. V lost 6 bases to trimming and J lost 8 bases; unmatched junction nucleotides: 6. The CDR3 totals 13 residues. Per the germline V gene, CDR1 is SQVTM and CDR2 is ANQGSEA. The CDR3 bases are TGCAGCGTGGGGGACAGGGGAAAGGAAAAACTGTTTTTT. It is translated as CSVGDRGKEKLFF.

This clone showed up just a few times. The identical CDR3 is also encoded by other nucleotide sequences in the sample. The CDR3 protein is CASSLGGTDTQYF. CDR3 DNA: TGTGCCAGCAGCTTAGGCGGCACAGATACGCAGTATTTT. V usage is TRBV11-2 and J usage is TRBJ2-3, with D hard to call. Trimming cost V 1 base and J 1 base, with 3 bases left between them. Looked up from germline, CDR1 is SGHAT and CDR2 is FQNNGV. The CDR3 loop spans 13 amino acids.

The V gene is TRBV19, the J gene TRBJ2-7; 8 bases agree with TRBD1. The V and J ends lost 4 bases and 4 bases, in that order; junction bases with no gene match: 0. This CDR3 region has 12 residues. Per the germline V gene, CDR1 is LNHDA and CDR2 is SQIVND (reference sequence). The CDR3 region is CASSRQGYEQYF. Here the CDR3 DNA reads TGTGCCAGTAGTAGACAGGGGTACGAGCAGTACTTC.

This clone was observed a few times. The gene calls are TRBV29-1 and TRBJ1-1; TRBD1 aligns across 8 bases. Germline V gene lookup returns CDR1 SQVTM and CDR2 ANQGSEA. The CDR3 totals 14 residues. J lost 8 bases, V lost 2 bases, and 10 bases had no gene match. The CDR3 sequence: CSVETDREGREAFF. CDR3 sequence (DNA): TGCAGCGTTGAAACGGACAGGGAGGGAAGAGAAGCTTTCTTT.

CDR3 in amino acids: CSVDLPGGNEKLFF. In DNA form, the CDR3 reads TGCAGCGTTGATTTGCCAGGGGGTAATGAAAAACTGTTTTTT. This chain links TRBV29-1 with TRBJ1-4; 7 bases match TRBD1. The trim removed 3 bases at V and 4 bases at J, leaving 5 bases unmatched. Germline loops: CDR1 SQVTM, CDR2 ANQGSEA. The CDR3 length is 14 residues.

CDR3 residues: CASRQGEAGGEQFF. The CDR3, as DNA: TGCGCCAGTAGACAGGGAGAAGCGGGAGGTGAGCAGTTCTTC. This chain links TRBV5-1 with TRBJ2-1; 9 bases are shared with TRBD2. This CDR3 has 14 amino acids. The V gene's germline CDR1 is SGHRS and CDR2 YFSETQ. The ends lost 8 bases at V and 9 bases at J; junction bases unmatched: 12.

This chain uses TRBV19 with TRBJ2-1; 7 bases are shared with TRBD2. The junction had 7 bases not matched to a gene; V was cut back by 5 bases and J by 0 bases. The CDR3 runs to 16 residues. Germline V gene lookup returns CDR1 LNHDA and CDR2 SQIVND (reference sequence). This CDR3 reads CASSFLAVHSYNEQFF. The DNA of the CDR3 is TGTGCCAGTAGTTTCCTAGCGGTTCACTCCTACAATGAGCAGTTCTTC.

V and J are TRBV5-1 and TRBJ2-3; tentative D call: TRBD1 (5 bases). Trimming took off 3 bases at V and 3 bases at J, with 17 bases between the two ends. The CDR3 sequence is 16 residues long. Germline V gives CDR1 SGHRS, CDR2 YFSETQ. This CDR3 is CASSYERQGLTDTQYF. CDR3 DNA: TGCGCCAGCAGCTATGAGAGGCAGGGTCTTACAGATACGCAGTATTTT.

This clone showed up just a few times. The DNA for the CDR3 is TGTGCCATCAGTGAGGGGGAGGGGAGCAATCAGCCCCAGCATTTT. This gives the protein CAISEGEGSNQPQHF. The chain couples TRBV10-3 to TRBJ1-5, with D perhaps TRBD1 (5 bases). Trimming took 2 bases from V and 1 from J, leaving 9 bases between them. Germline loops: CDR1 ENHRY, CDR2 SYGVKD. CDR3 length: 15 amino acids.